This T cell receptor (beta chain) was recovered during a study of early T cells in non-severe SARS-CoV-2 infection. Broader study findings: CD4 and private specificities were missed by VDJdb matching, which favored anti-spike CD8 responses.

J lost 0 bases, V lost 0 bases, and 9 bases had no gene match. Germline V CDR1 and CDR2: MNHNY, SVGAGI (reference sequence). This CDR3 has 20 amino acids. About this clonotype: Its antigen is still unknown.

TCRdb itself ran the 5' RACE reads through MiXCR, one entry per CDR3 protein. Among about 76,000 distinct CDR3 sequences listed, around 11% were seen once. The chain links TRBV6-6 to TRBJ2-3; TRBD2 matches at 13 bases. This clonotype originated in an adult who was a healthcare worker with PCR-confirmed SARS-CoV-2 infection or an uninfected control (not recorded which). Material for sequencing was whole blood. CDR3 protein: CASSYSRTSGGTASTDTQYF. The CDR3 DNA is TGTGCCAGCAGTTACTCGAGGACTAGCGGGGGAACTGCTAGCACAGATACGCAGTATTTT.